This TCR beta chain was captured by sequencing in a study of blood T cell repertoires in COVID-19. Some clones are missing from TCRdb's copy, which holds only in-frame ones; the method was immunoSEQ multiplex PCR. The sample consists of fewer than 90,000 clones, about 80% of them appearing once. The V gene's germline CDR1 is SQVTM and CDR2 ANQGSEA. The CDR3 covers 12 residues. V was trimmed by 4 bases and J by 2 bases, leaving 8 bases between them. The sequenced material came from peripheral blood. This TCR was sampled from a human donor in a cohort sampled during active COVID-19. The V call is TRBV29-1, the J call TRBJ1-2; possible D gene TRBD1, 5 bases. CDR3 loop: CSVADRNYGYTF. The CDR3 region has the DNA TGCAGCGTTGCCGACAGAAACTATGGCTACACCTTC.